Below, 10 T cell receptor beta chains from the same sample are listed, as sequenced in a study of T-cell reconstitution after alpha-beta-depleted transplantation in children. Preparing the TCRbeta library involved the use of unique molecular identifiers. TCRdb redid the calling of the PCR reads with MiXCR, one entry per CDR3 protein. The sample lists approximately 97,000 distinct CDR3 sequences; under 9% were seen once. The starting material was PBMCs, obtained before TCRalphabeta/CD19-depleted stem cell transplant. The receptor set was obtained from a boy between 2 and 10 years old with acute lymphoblastic leukemia, due to receive a stem cell transplant.

This clonotype was observed many times. The chain links TRBV20-1 to TRBJ1-6, with D uncertain. This CDR3 has 13 amino acids. V lost 7 bases to trimming and J lost 12 bases, with 19 bases between them. The germline V gene has CDR1 DFQATT and CDR2 SNEGSKA (reference sequence). DNA of the CDR3: TGCAGTGTCCGTAGTGGTTCGAACGGACCCCTCCACTTT. Translated, it gives CSVRSGSNGPLHF.

This clonotype showed up just a few times. The rearrangement links TRBV5-8 to TRBJ2-2, with no clear D. From germline, CDR1 is SGHTS and CDR2 YDEGEE. V was trimmed by 4 bases and J by 4 bases, leaving 11 bases between them. The length of the CDR3 is 14 residues. For the CDR3, the DNA is TGTGCCAGCAGCCCCCGACCCGGCACCGGGGAGCTGTTTTTT. Translation: CASSPRPGTGELFF.

This sequence joins TRBV19 and TRBJ2-7; 10 bases map to TRBD1. The CDR3 is 14 amino acids. The trim removed 3 bases at V and 6 bases at J, leaving 5 bases unmatched. Germline assignment: CDR1 LNHDA and CDR2 SQIVND (reference sequence). CDR3 loop: CASSMSGQGPEQYF. The CDR3 DNA reads as TGTGCCAGTAGTATGTCGGGACAGGGGCCCGAGCAGTACTTC.

This clonotype was seen at least ten times. V is TRBV15 and J is TRBJ2-2, with unresolved D. Trimming stripped 6 bases from V and 4 bases from J, with 12 bases between. The CDR3 consists of 14 residues. The germline CDR1 and CDR2 sequences are LNHNV and YYDKDF (reference sequence). The DNA for the CDR3 is TGTGCCACCAGACCGTGGGATACCACCGGGGAGCTGTTTTTT. Translation: CATRPWDTTGELFF.

Concerning this clonotype: A read error may explain this, as a much larger clone is one base away. This rearrangement joins TRBV11-2 to TRBJ2-7; D ambiguous. The CDR3 covers 15 residues. The V end was cut by 0 bases, the J end by 3 bases, with 12 bases between. Germline values: CDR1 SGHAT, CDR2 FQNNGV. CDR3 coding DNA: TGTGCCAGCAGCTTAGAGCCCCTCCCAAACTACGAGCAGTACTTC. The encoded protein is CASSLEPLPNYEQYF.

This clonotype was counted many times. The rearrangement joins TRBV4-2 to TRBJ1-4; D is perhaps TRBD1 (5 bases). The CDR3 covers 14 residues. The germline V gene has CDR1 LGHNA and CDR2 YNFKEQ. Trimming removed 1 base from V and 6 bases from J, with 9 bases in between. The CDR3 spells CASSQVSGDEKLFF. For the CDR3, the DNA is TGTGCCAGCAGCCAAGTTTCGGGGGATGAAAAACTGTTTTTT.

The genes are TRBV7-8 and TRBJ2-5, with TRBD2 as a possible D gene (6 bases). Trimming took off 5 bases at V and 4 bases at J, with 17 bases between the two ends. CDR1 and CDR2 from the germline V gene are SGHVS and FQNEAQ. The CDR3 totals 15 residues. CDR3 sequence (DNA): TGTGCCAGCAGCCCCGTTGCGGGGCCGGGAGAGACCCAGTACTTC. Encoded protein: CASSPVAGPGETQYF.

This clonotype appeared a few times. The V and J genes are TRBV5-1 and TRBJ1-5; D uncertain. V was clipped by 0 bases and J by 3 bases, with 10 bases between them. The germline V gene encodes CDR1 SGHRS and CDR2 YFSETQ. This CDR3 contains 15 residues. The CDR3 here is CASSLAGRINQPQHF. The CDR3 DNA reads TGCGCCAGCAGCTTGGCTGGGAGAATCAATCAGCCCCAGCATTTT.

The rearrangement joins TRBV6-1 to TRBJ2-7; unclear D gene. The CDR3 extends over 15 amino acids. CDR1 is MNHNS, CDR2 SASEGT, per germline. Between the trimmed V and J ends, which lost 3 bases and 0 bases, there was a span of 12 bases. The CDR3 loop is CASSEARRSSYEQYF. The CDR3, as DNA: TGTGCCAGCAGTGAGGCCCGGCGGAGCTCCTACGAGCAGTACTTC.

There are a few counts of this clonotype. This chain joins TRBV4-1 and TRBJ1-5; D might be TRBD1 (5 bases). This CDR3 comprises 16 residues. V was shortened by 2 bases and J by 2 bases, with 13 bases between the two germline ends. Germline assignment: CDR1 MGHRA and CDR2 YSYEKL. The CDR3 DNA reads as TGCGCCAGCAGCCAAACTGCGGGGCTGGGCAATCAGCCCCAGCATTTT. Translating it yields CASSQTAGLGNQPQHF.